This TCR beta chain comes out of a study of graft-versus-host responses after intestinal transplantation. The table came from immunoSEQ multiplex PCR; TCRdb's copy has only in-frame clones and leaves some out. This sample has about 11,000 clones, with about a third found just once. Overall study results and limits: Early post-transplant falls in HvG clones accompanied the peak levels of circulating GvH clones.

Plating combined roughly 200,000 CFSE-labeled responder cells with roughly 200,000 irradiated, violet-dye-labeled stimulator cells. Responder CD3+CD4+ and CD3+CD8+ cells that were proliferating and CFSE-low were sorted after the reaction. Within the sample, this clone is medium-sized. This receptor was taken from a human patient who was an organ donor for intestinal transplantation. The source material was alloreactive CD4+ T cells from a mixed lymphocyte reaction culture, sampled before transplantation. Indicated subset: CFSE-low proliferating T cells sorted from approximately 6-day pre-transplant mixed lymphocyte reaction (GvH or HvG direction).

The CDR3 bases are TGTGCCAGTAGTCACGCGCCGAGGGTCGGGGAGCTGTTTTTT. This encodes CASSHAPRVGELFF. The rearrangement uses TRBV19 and TRBJ2-2; tentative D call: TRBD2 (5 bases). The CDR3 runs 14 residues. V was pared by 5 bases and J by 7 bases, with 14 bases between. The V gene's germline CDR1 is LNHDA and CDR2 SQIVND (reference sequence).